This record concerns one TCR beta chain sequence. The sample comes from a study of T cell changes during pregnancy in multiple sclerosis. The protocol was immunoSEQ multiplex PCR, while the TCRdb copy is restricted to in-frame clones and leaves out a portion. The sample shows some 70,000 clones, 80% to 95% of them seen only once. The CDR3 length is 16 residues. Trimming at V came to 2 bases and at J to 4 bases, leaving 7 bases not matched to a gene. CDR1 is LGHNA, CDR2 YSLEER, per germline. This TCR derives from a female donor in good health, enrolled as a control in a pregnancy study. The sequenced sample was peripheral blood, obtained after pregnancy. This chain uses TRBV4-3 with TRBJ2-2, with 7 nucleotides matching TRBD2. CDR3 sequence: CASSQKGPSGTGELFF. The CDR3 region has the DNA TGCGCCAGCAGCCAAAAGGGGCCTAGCGGCACCGGGGAGCTGTTTTTT.